A selection of T cell receptor beta chains follows, all from one sample in a study of blood T cell repertoires in COVID-19. Only in-frame clones appear in the TCRdb table, and some are missing; sequencing was by immunoSEQ multiplex PCR. The sample contains around 470,000 clones, roughly 87% of which appear only once. The sequencing sample was made of peripheral blood. These receptors all come from a man aged 18 to 29 with COVID-19, enrolled during active disease. Each CDR3 is given with its conserved first and last residue. Fields, in order: clone size, J gene, D gene, CDR3 length, V gene, CDR3 protein, CDR3 DNA. D genes are given only for firm matches. Expanded clones are given a class, and other clones once, few, many or no size at all.

few	TRBJ2-3	NA	16	TRBV2	CASSELGVSHTDTQYF	TGTGCCAGCAGTGAACTCGGGGTGTCGCACACAGATACGCAGTATTTT
NA	TRBJ1-2	TRBD1	14	TRBV25-1	CASSPGVRGQGYTF	TGTGCCAGCAGTCCCGGCGTAAGGGGGCAAGGCTACACCTTC
NA	TRBJ2-7	TRBD2	16	TRBV27	CASSLFSTSGTYEQYF	TGTGCCAGCAGTTTATTTTCAACTAGCGGTACCTACGAGCAGTACTTC
NA	TRBJ1-3	NA	15	TRBV9	CASSVAGTVENTIYF	TGTGCCAGCAGCGTAGCGGGAACAGTAGAAAACACCATATATTTT
NA	TRBJ1-1	NA	12	TRBV5-1	CASSPNREGAFF	TGCGCCAGCAGCCCGAACAGGGAAGGAGCTTTCTTT
NA	TRBJ2-1	TRBD2	14	TRBV7-9	CASGVAGGYNEQFF	TGTGCCAGCGGAGTAGCGGGGGGATACAATGAGCAGTTCTTC
once	TRBJ2-1	TRBD2	15	TRBV27	CASSFGGGTYNEQFF	TGTGCCAGCAGTTTCGGGGGGGGAACCTACAATGAGCAGTTCTTC
NA	TRBJ1-4	NA	17	TRBV18	CASSPIVTGGANEKLFF	TGTGCCAGCTCACCGATAGTGACAGGTGGAGCTAATGAAAAACTGTTTTTT
NA	TRBJ1-1	NA	15	TRBV5-5	CASSLAQGMNTEAFF	TGTGCCAGCAGCTTGGCCCAGGGTATGAACACTGAAGCTTTCTTT
NA	TRBJ1-6	NA	15	TRBV27	CASSLAGSYNSPLHF	TGTGCCAGCAGTTTAGCGGGATCCTATAATTCACCCCTCCACTTT
NA	TRBJ2-7	TRBD2	13	TRBV7-9	CASLHRTGGEQYF	TGTGCCAGCTTACACAGGACGGGGGGCGAGCAGTACTTC
few	TRBJ2-7	TRBD1	14	TRBV4-1	CASSQEGQRYEQYF	TGCGCCAGCAGCCAAGAGGGACAGAGGTACGAGCAGTACTTC
NA	TRBJ2-7	NA	13	TRBV10-1	CASRAGGSYEQYF	TGCGCCAGCAGGGCCGGGGGCTCCTACGAGCAGTACTTC
NA	TRBJ2-7	TRBD1	16	TRBV14	CASSQRPGQGEYEQYF	TGTGCCAGCAGCCAAAGGCCGGGACAGGGGGAGTACGAGCAGTACTTC
NA	TRBJ2-2	TRBD1	16	TRBV18	CASSPNDRARAGELFF	TGTGCCAGCTCACCTAATGACAGGGCGAGAGCCGGGGAGCTGTTTTTT
NA	TRBJ1-6	NA	14	TRBV9	CASSSRVDNSPLHF	TGTGCCAGCAGCAGCAGGGTGGATAATTCACCCCTCCACTTT
NA	TRBJ1-2	TRBD1	14	TRBV6-2/TRBV6-3	CASSYPGTVVGYTF	TGTGCCAGCAGTTATCCCGGGACAGTAGTTGGCTACACCTTC
NA	TRBJ1-1	TRBD1	15	TRBV7-9	CASSPGDRDATEAFF	TGTGCCAGCAGCCCCGGAGACAGGGATGCAACTGAAGCTTTCTTT
NA	TRBJ2-7	TRBD1	15	TRBV11-2	CASSPQGQMTYEQYF	TGTGCCAGCAGCCCCCAGGGACAGATGACCTACGAGCAGTACTTC
NA	TRBJ2-1	TRBD2	15	TRBV11-3	CASSSGTIAYNEQFF	TGTGCCAGCAGTTCCGGGACTATCGCATACAATGAGCAGTTCTTC
NA	TRBJ2-5	TRBD2	16	TRBV7-3	CASSLSGTTTGETQYF	TGTGCCAGCAGCTTATCCGGGACTACAACTGGGGAGACCCAGTACTTC
NA	TRBJ2-2	TRBD2	17	TRBV5-1	CASRFGGLARNTGELFF	TGCGCCAGCAGGTTTGGGGGACTAGCGAGGAACACCGGGGAGCTGTTTTTT
few	TRBJ1-1	TRBD1	13	TRBV7-2	CASRQGQITEAFF	TGTGCCAGCAGACAGGGACAGATCACTGAAGCTTTCTTT
NA	TRBJ2-1	NA	15	TRBV5-1	CASSLGQGRYNEQFF	TGCGCCAGCAGCTTGGGCCAGGGCCGGTACAATGAGCAGTTCTTC
NA	TRBJ2-7	TRBD1	16	TRBV29-1	CSVEDLRTGGSYEQYF	TGCAGCGTTGAAGATCTTAGGACAGGGGGCTCCTACGAGCAGTACTTC
once	TRBJ2-3	TRBD1	16	TRBV5-8	CASSLGQGVGTDTQYF	TGTGCCAGCAGCCTCGGACAGGGGGTGGGCACAGATACGCAGTATTTT
NA	TRBJ2-2	NA	15	TRBV24-1	CATSDSVAIHGELFF	TGTGCCACCAGTGATTCAGTAGCAATACACGGGGAGCTGTTTTTT
NA	TRBJ2-1	NA	13	TRBV30	CAWSGSGYNEQFF	TGTGCCTGGAGTGGTTCGGGGTATAATGAGCAGTTCTTC
NA	TRBJ2-1	TRBD2	16	TRBV9	CASSVGGSSGGNEQFF	TGTGCCAGCAGCGTAGGTGGGTCTAGCGGGGGCAATGAGCAGTTCTTC
NA	TRBJ1-1	TRBD1	16	TRBV6-1	CASSESPTGKNTEAFF	TGTGCCAGCAGTGAATCTCCGACAGGGAAGAACACTGAAGCTTTCTTT
NA	TRBJ1-1	NA	13	TRBV21-1	CASQDSVNTEAFF	TGTGCCAGCCAAGACAGTGTGAACACTGAAGCTTTCTTT
once	TRBJ1-2	TRBD1	16	TRBV4-1	CASSQDWAGGYFGYTF	TGCGCCAGCAGCCAAGATTGGGCAGGGGGCTATTTTGGCTACACCTTC
NA	TRBJ2-5	NA	16	TRBV5-6	CASSLAKLWSAETQYF	TGTGCCAGCAGCTTGGCCAAGTTGTGGAGCGCGGAGACCCAGTACTTC
NA	TRBJ2-2	TRBD2	20	TRBV4-2	CASSLNAGASGTRGTGELFF	TGTGCCAGCAGCCTCAACGCGGGGGCTAGCGGGACTCGAGGCACCGGGGAGCTGTTTTTT
NA	TRBJ2-7	TRBD1	15	TRBV5-1	CASSPGGTTYDEQYF	TGCGCCAGCAGCCCAGGGGGCACTACCTACGACGAGCAGTACTTC
NA	TRBJ1-3	TRBD1	16	TRBV18	CASSPGQANSGNTIYF	TGTGCCAGCTCACCGGGACAGGCCAACTCTGGAAACACCATATATTTT
NA	TRBJ2-3	TRBD1	16	TRBV29-1	CSVNRGLQGRTDTQYF	TGCAGCGTTAATAGGGGGCTACAGGGGAGAACAGATACGCAGTATTTT
NA	TRBJ1-2	NA	15	TRBV10-3	CAISDPPDSNYGYTF	TGTGCCATCAGTGATCCGCCCGACAGCAACTATGGCTACACCTTC